The 8 T cell receptor beta chains presented below share a single source sample, sequenced in a study of blood T cell repertoires in COVID-19. Assay: immunoSEQ multiplex PCR; the TCRdb copy retains only in-frame clones and omits some. The sample contains fewer than 250,000 clones, about 83% of which appear only once. Sequenced material: PBMCs or T cells enriched from blood (not recorded which). The receptors derive from a woman in her forties who had recovered from COVID-19.

This chain connects TRBV30 to TRBJ1-1; the match to TRBD1 covers 9 bases. Germline V CDR1 and CDR2: GTSNPN, SVGIG (reference sequence). This CDR3 comprises 17 residues. With 0 bases clipped from V and 5 bases from J, the junction kept 13 bases outside the gene matches. CDR3 bases: TGTGCCTGGAGTGTAACCTCTCCGGGACAGGGAAATACTGAAGCTTTCTTT. This gives the protein CAWSVTSPGQGNTEAFF.

The chain links TRBV11-3 to TRBJ2-1; 9 bases agree with TRBD2. The CDR3 loop spans 17 amino acids. V dropped 0 bases and J dropped 5; count of bases not matched to a gene: 8. The germline V gene has CDR1 SGHNT and CDR2 YENEEA. The CDR3 region is CASSLDLVTSGHNEQFF. In nucleotides, the CDR3 is TGTGCCAGCAGCTTAGATCTCGTGACTAGCGGCCACAATGAGCAGTTCTTC.

This clone was observed a few times. J is TRBJ2-7 and V is TRBV11-2; the D gene is possibly TRBD2 (6 bases). Trimming left V 1 base short and J 4 bases short, with 14 bases between. The CDR3 is 15 residues long. The germline CDR1 and CDR2 sequences are SGHAT and FQNNGV. In DNA, the CDR3 is TGTGCCAGCAGCTTAGGAGTCGGGGGACTTTACGAGCAGTACTTC. It is translated as CASSLGVGGLYEQYF.

The CDR3 is CASSFRHLGQGTVGYTF. CDR3 bases: TGTGCCAGCAGTTTTCGTCATCTGGGACAGGGAACAGTTGGCTACACCTTC. The rearrangement uses TRBV28 and TRBJ1-2; TRBD1 agrees at 9 bases. The CDR3 spans 17 residues. The germline CDR1 and CDR2 sequences are MDHEN and SYDVKM. After removal of 3 bases from V and 7 bases from J, the junction contained 15 bases not matched to a gene.

The chain carries TRBV28 and TRBJ1-2, with 9 bases matching TRBD1. From germline, CDR1 is MDHEN and CDR2 SYDVKM. This CDR3 spans 16 amino acids. J gave up 4 bases and V 5 bases, and 11 bases lay outside the gene matches. CDR3 nucleotide sequence: TGTGCCAGCAGTCGGACCGGGACAGGGATTACCTATGGCTACACCTTC. Protein: CASSRTGTGITYGYTF.

This chain connects TRBV5-4 to TRBJ1-1; D gene uncertain. There are 14 residues in the CDR3. Trimming removed 2 bases at V and 1 base at J, with 9 bases between. CDR1 SGHNT and CDR2 YYREEE come from the germline V gene (reference sequence). In DNA form, the CDR3 reads TGTGCCAGCAGCTTCATACACAGGAACACTGAAGCTTTCTTT. As protein: CASSFIHRNTEAFF.

The chain carries TRBV7-9 and TRBJ2-3; TRBD2 matches 7 bases. This CDR3 has 15 residues. Germline V lookup: CDR1 SEHNR, CDR2 FQNEAQ (reference sequence). Trimming took 2 bases from V and 4 from J; bases not matched to a gene: 6. The CDR3 DNA reads as TGTGCCAGCAGCTTAATGGCGGGAGAGGCAGATACGCAGTATTTT. It encodes CASSLMAGEADTQYF.

The chain is built from TRBV6-5 and TRBJ1-2, with 8 nucleotides matching TRBD1. The CDR3 has 15 amino acids. Germline CDR1 MNHEY, CDR2 SVGAGI. Trimming took 6 bases from V and 6 from J; bases not matched to a gene: 12. The chain's CDR3 is CASSYFRGRLNGYTF. The CDR3 coding sequence is TGTGCCAGCAGCTATTTCAGGGGGCGATTGAATGGCTACACCTTC.